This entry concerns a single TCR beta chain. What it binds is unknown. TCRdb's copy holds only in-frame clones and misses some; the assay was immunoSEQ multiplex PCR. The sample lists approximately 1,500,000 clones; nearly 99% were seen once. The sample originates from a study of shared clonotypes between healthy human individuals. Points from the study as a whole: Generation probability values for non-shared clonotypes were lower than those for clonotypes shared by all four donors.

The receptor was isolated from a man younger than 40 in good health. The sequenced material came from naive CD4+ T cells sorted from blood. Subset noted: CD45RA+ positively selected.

The CDR3 loop is CASSPLVAGVSYEQYF. DNA for the CDR3: TGTGCCAGCTCACCACTCGTAGCGGGAGTCTCCTACGAGCAGTACTTC. The chain couples TRBV18 to TRBJ2-7; 9 nucleotides match TRBD2. V shed 1 base, J shed 0 bases, and the junction held 4 bases outside the gene matches. This CDR3 has 16 residues. Per the germline V gene, CDR1 is KGHSH and CDR2 is LQKENI.